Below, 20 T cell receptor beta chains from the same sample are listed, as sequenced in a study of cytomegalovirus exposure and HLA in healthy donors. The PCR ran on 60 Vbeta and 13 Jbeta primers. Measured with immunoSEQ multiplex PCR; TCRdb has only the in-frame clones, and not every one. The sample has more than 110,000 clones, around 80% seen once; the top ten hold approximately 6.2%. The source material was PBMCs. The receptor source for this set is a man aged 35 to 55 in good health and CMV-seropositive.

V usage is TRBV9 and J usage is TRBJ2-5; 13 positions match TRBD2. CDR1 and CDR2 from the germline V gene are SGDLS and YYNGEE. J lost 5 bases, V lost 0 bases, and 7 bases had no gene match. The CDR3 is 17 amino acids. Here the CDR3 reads CASSVGRTSGRGETQYF. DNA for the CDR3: TGTGCCAGCAGCGTAGGTCGGACTAGCGGGAGAGGGGAGACCCAGTACTTC.

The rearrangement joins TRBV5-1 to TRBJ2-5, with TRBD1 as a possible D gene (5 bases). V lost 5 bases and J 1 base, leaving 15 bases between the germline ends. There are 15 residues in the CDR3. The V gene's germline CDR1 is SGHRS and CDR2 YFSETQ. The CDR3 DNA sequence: TGCGCCAGCAGGCAAGGGGATAGGGGCCAAGAGACCCAGTACTTC. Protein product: CASRQGDRGQETQYF.

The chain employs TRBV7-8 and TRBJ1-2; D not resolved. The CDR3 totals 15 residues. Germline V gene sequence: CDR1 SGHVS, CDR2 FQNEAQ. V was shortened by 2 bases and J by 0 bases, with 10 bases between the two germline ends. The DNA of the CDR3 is TGTGCCAGCAGCTTACACGAGTTAGCTAACTATGGCTACACCTTC. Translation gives CASSLHELANYGYTF.

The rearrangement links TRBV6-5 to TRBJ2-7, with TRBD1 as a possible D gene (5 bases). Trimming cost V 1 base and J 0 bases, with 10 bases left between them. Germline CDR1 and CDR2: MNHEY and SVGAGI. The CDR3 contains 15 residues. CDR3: CASSYLGLSSYEQYF. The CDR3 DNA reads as TGTGCCAGCAGTTACTTGGGGCTGAGCTCCTACGAGCAGTACTTC.

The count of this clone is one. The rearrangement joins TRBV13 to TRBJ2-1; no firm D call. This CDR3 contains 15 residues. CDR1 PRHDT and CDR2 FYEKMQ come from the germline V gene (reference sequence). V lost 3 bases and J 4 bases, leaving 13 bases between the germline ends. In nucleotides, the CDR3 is TGTGCCAGCAGCTTCCGGTCACAGAAATACAATGAGCAGTTCTTC. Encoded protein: CASSFRSQKYNEQFF.

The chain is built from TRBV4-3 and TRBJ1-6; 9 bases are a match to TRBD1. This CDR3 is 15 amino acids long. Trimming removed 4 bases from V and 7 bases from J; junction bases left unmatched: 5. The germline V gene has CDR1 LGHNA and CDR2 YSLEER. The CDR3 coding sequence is TGCGCCAGCAGCCGGGACAGGGTTGGAAATTCACCCCTCCACTTT. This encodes CASSRDRVGNSPLHF.

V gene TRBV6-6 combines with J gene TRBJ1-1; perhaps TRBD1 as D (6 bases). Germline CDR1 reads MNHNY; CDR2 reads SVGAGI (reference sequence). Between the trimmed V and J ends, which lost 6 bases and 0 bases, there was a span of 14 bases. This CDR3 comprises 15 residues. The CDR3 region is CASRPRQALNTEAFF. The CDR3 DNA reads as TGTGCCAGCAGACCCAGACAGGCGCTGAACACTGAAGCTTTCTTT.

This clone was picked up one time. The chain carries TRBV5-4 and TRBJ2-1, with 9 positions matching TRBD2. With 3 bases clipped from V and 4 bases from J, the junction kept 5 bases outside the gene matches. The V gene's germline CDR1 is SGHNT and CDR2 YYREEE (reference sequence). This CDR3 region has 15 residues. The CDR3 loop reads CASSSQREAYNEQFF. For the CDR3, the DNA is TGTGCCAGCAGCTCCCAGCGGGAGGCTTACAATGAGCAGTTCTTC.

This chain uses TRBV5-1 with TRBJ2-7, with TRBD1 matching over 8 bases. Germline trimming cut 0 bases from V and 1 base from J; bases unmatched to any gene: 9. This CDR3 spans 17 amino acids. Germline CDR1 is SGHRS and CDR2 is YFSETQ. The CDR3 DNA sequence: TGCGCCAGCAGCTTGGGACAGGGGTCCAGGGTTTCCTACGAGCAGTACTTC. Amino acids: CASSLGQGSRVSYEQYF.

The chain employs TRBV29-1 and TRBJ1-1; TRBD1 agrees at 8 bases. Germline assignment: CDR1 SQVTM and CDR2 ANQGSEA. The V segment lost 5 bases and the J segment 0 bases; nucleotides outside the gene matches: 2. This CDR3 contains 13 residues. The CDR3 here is CSVWTGLNTEAFF. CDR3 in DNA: TGCAGCGTTTGGACAGGGTTGAACACTGAAGCTTTCTTT.

CDR3 coding DNA: TGCGCCAGCACTTCGACAGGCGGCACCTACGAGCAGTACTTC. Protein product: CASTSTGGTYEQYF. V usage is TRBV10-2 and J usage is TRBJ2-7, with a tentative D call TRBD1 (6 bases). Germline CDR1 WSHSY, CDR2 SAAADI. V lost 7 bases to trimming and J lost 2 bases, with 15 bases between them. This CDR3 comprises 14 residues.

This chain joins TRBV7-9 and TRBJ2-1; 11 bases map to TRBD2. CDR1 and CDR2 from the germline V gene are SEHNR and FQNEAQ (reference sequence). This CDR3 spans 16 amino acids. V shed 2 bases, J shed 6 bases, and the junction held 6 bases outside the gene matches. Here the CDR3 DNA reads TGTGCCAGCAGCTTATGGGGGGGACTAGCGGCCAATGAGCAGTTCTTC. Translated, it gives CASSLWGGLAANEQFF.

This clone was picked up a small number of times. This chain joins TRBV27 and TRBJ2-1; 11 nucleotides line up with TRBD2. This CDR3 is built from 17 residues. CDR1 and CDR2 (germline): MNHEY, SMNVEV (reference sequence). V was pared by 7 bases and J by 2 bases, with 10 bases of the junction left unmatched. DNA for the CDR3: TGTGCCAGCACCTTGACAAATAGCGGGGGGGCCTACAATGAGCAGTTCTTC. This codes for CASTLTNSGGAYNEQFF.

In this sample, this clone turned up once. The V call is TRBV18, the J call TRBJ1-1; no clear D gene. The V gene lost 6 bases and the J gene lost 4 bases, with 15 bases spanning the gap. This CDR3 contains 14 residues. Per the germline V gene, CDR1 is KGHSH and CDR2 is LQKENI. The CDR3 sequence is CASSGGSLGTEAFF. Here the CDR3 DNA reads TGTGCCAGCTCGGGAGGGAGTTTGGGCACTGAAGCTTTCTTT.

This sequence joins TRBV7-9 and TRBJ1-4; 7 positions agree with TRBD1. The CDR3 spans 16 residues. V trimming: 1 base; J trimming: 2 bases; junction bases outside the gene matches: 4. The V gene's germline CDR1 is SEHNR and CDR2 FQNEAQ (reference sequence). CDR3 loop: CASSLGRGHTNEKLFF. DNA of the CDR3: TGTGCCAGCAGCTTAGGGAGGGGGCACACTAATGAAAAACTGTTTTTT.

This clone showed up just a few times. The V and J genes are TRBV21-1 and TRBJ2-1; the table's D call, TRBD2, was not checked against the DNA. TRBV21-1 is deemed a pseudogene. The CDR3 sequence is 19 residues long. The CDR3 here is CASRLLVLAGGPRYNEQFF. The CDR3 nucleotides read TGTGCCAGCAGGTTATTAGTACTAGCGGGAGGGCCCCGCTACAATGAGCAGTTCTTC.

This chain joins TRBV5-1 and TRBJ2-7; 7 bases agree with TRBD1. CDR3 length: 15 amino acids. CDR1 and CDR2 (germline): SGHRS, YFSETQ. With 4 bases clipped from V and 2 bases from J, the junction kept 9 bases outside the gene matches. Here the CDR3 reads CASSPRTGAPYEQYF. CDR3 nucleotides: TGCGCCAGCAGCCCTAGGACAGGAGCTCCCTACGAGCAGTACTTC.

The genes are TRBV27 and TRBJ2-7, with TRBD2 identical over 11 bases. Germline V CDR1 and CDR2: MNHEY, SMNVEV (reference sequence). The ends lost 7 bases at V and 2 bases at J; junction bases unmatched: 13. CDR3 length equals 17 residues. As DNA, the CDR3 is TGTGCCAGCACCCTAAGGGCTACTAGCGGGAGAACCTACGAGCAGTACTTC. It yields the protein CASTLRATSGRTYEQYF.

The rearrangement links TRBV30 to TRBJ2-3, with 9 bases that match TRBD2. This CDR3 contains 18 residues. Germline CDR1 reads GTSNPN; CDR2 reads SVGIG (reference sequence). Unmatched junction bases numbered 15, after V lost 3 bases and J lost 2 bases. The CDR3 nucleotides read TGTGCCTGGAGGGGGGGACTAGCCGACTTGAGGATCACAGATACGCAGTATTTT. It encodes CAWRGGLADLRITDTQYF.

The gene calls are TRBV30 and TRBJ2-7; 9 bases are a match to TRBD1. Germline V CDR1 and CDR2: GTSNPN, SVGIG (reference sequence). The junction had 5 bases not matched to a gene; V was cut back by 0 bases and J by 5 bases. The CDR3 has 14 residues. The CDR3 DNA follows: TGTGCCTGGAGTGTACTGGGACAGGGCCACGAGCAGTACTTC. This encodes CAWSVLGQGHEQYF.